The clone carrying this T cell receptor (beta chain) was observed a few times. This sample is part of a study of CD8 T cells in Susac syndrome. Sequencing of TCR beta was undertaken in CD8+ and CD4+ T cells derived from blood. Isolation of CD8+ and CD4+ T cells was performed negatively, whereas enrichment of TEMRA cells was done by FACS. The authors reverse transcribed roughly 0.5 to 1 ug RNA with random hexamers. Across 54 Vbeta and 13 Jbeta, TCR beta CDR3 was amplified with immunoSEQ multiplex PCR. TCRdb redid the calling of the immunoSEQ multiplex PCR reads with MiXCR, one entry per CDR3 protein. Here the sample spans about 200,000 distinct CDR3 sequences, about 95% being singletons. The CDR3 is 14 amino acids. Between the trimmed V and J ends, which lost 4 bases and 0 bases, there was a span of 10 bases. The germline V gene encodes CDR1 MNHEY and CDR2 SVGAGI.

This TCR derives from a human donor with multiple sclerosis. The rearrangement joins TRBV6-5 to TRBJ2-7; no clear D. Source material: CD4+ T cells from PBMCs. This CDR3 is CASSSDRSSYEQYF. DNA of the CDR3: TGTGCCAGCAGTTCGGACCGAAGCTCCTACGAGCAGTACTTC.